The subject of this entry is one TCR beta chain. Its target antigen remains unknown. No much larger clonotype is one base removed from it; base qualities were not supplied. Relative to germline, V is missing 5 bases and J is missing 6 bases, with 11 bases of the junction outside any gene match. Based on the germline V gene, the CDR1 and CDR2 sequences are SGHNT and YENEEA. The CDR3 runs 16 residues from the cysteine to the phenylalanine. Of the read, only the CDR3 DNA is kept; its 48 bases are in frame from base 1. This specimen's time point label, per the study, means: about 28 days (+/-7) after the second vaccine dose. AZD1222 recipients whose second dose came at about 4 weeks and those whose second dose came at about 12 weeks were combined into one group, since spike-specific TCR depth and breadth did not differ between the two schedules. Samples from vaccinated people were obtained from the UK trials COV001 and COV002, which included a single-blind randomized controlled phase 2/3 trial of AZD1222 (ChAdOx1 nCoV-19) in healthy adults. For TCRbeta chain sequencing, PBMC samples were collected from trial participants at day 0 and at day 28 after the second dose.

The data belong to a study of T cell responses to AZD1222 COVID-19 vaccine (TCRdb year 2021). Regarding the complete study: A total of 230 or so trial participants underwent TCR sequencing, of whom approximately 210 received two doses of AZD1222 and about 25 received two doses of the MenACWY control vaccine. Trial participants were enrolled into age subgroups of 18-55, 56-69 and 70-plus years, which contained roughly 140, 27 and 60 TCR-sequenced participants, respectively. The paper as a whole reports these results and caveats: The vaccine-associated CD4 TCRs covered the entire spike protein, and the dominant responses fell in regions 160-218 and 743-854. After two AZD1222 doses, both the breadth and the depth of spike-specific TCRs were significantly higher than at day 0 and than in MenACWY recipients. Only five to seven AZD1222 recipients were SARS-CoV-2 seropositive at baseline, limiting conclusions about previously exposed vaccinees. The 56-69-year group was small, and its depth increase did not reach significance, likely because of low power. Reportedly, close to half of the unique spike-specific TCRs recognized epitopes lying outside the regions that are mutated in the B.1.351 and B.1.1.7 variants. No day 14 peak-response samples were available, so repertoires were characterized only after the peak T cell response. Most participants were white British and females outnumbered males, and the authors suggested that clonal diversity may have been underestimated.

The CDR3 regions of human TCRbeta chains were analyzed by immunosequencing. The study's processing was this. TCRs in the repertoires were compared against a reference library of SARS-CoV-2-specific TCRs that had been generated with the MIRA antigen-specificity platform. Breadth was defined as the fraction of unique TCRs that were SARS-CoV-2-associated, and depth was defined as the fraction of total T cells that were SARS-CoV-2-associated. Using the MIRA data, each spike-specific TCR was assigned both to the spike region to which the TCR was reactive and to a CD4 or CD8 class. Log10-transformed breadth and depth values were compared by one-way ANOVA with Sidak's multiple comparisons tests. The table comes from immuneACCESS by way of TCRdb, which keeps in-frame sequences with V and J called. Part of the clones is missing from these tables; in studies checked, under half for an unresolved V gene and the rest for unknown reasons. Clone size and the V and J calls come from that table; the DNA yielded D and trimming. The sample table shows approximately 300,000 clones, and approximately 94% are seen once. The ten largest clones take up 0.5% to 0.7% of the sample.

The rearrangement combines TRBV11-3 with TRBJ1-5, and TRBD1 aligns with 9 junction nucleotides. The sequenced sample was peripheral blood, obtained 28 days after the second AZD1222 dose. This TCR derives from an adult who received the AZD1222 COVID-19 vaccine. The CDR3 corresponds to CASSETGTGKSQPQHF. The sequenced DNA is TGTGCCAGCAGCGAGACCGGGACAGGGAAGAGTCAGCCCCAGCATTTT.